This T cell receptor beta chain derives from a study of T cells expressing NK-cell markers. The V gene's germline CDR1 is LGHDT and CDR2 YNNKEL (reference sequence). The CDR3 covers 17 residues. TCRdb re-analyzed the 5' RACE reads; it lists each CDR3 protein once, without DNA. The specimen's table records 300,000 to 500,000 distinct CDR3 sequences. This clonotype originated in a woman between 45 and 65 years old in good health. The genes are TRBV3-1 and TRBJ2-1; TCRdb picks TRBD2, but there is no DNA to check that call. Sequencing was done on a sample of blood T cells: a sorted CD56 or NKG2C T cell subset, CD4+ or CD8+ T cells, or bulk PBMC T cells (not recorded which). The CDR3 sequence is CASSQELGLAGYNEQFF.